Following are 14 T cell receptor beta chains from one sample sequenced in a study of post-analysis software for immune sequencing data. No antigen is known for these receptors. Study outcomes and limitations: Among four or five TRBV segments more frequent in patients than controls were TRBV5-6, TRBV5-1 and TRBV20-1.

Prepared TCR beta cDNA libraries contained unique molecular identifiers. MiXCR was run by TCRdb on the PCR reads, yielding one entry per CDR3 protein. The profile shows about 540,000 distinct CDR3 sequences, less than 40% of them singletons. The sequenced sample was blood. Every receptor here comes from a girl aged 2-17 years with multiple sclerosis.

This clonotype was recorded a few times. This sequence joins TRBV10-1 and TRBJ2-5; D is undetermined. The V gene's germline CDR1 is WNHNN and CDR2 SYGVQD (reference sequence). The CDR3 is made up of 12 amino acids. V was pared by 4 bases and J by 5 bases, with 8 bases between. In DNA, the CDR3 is TGCGCCAGCAGTGCCACTGGGGAGACCCAGTACTTC. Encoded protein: CASSATGETQYF.

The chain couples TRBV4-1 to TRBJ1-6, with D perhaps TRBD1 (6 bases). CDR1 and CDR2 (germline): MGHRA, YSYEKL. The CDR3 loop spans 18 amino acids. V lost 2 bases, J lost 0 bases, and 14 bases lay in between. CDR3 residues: CASSQFDRSSSYNSPLHF. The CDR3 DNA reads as TGCGCCAGCAGCCAATTCGACAGGTCAAGCTCCTATAATTCACCCCTCCACTTT.

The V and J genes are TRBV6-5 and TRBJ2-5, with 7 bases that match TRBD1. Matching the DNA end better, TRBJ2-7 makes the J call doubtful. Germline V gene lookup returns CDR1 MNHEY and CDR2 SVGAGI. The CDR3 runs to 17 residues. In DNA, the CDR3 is TGTGCCAGCAGTTATAGGGCAGGGGGAAGTAAGGACTACGAGCAGTACTTC. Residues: CASSYRAGGSKDYEQYF.

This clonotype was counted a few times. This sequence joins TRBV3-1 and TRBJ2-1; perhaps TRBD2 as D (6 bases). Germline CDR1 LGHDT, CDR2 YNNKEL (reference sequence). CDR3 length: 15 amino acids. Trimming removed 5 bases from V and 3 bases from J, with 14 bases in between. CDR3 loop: CASSVGPSVYNEQFF. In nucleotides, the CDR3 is TGTGCCAGCAGCGTCGGGCCTAGCGTCTACAATGAGCAGTTCTTC.

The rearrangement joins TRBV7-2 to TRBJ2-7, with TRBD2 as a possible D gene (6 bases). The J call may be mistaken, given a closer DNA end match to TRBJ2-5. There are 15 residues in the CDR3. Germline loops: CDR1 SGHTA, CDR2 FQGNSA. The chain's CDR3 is CASSSATSLRETQYF. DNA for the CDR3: TGTGCCAGCAGCTCGGCGACTAGTCTTCGAGAGACCCAGTACTTC.

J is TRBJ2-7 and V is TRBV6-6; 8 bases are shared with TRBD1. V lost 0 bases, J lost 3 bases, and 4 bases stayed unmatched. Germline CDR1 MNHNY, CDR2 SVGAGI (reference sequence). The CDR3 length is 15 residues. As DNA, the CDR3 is TGTGCCAGCAGTTACTCTTCCGGACAGGGCTACGAGCAGTACTTC. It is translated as CASSYSSGQGYEQYF.

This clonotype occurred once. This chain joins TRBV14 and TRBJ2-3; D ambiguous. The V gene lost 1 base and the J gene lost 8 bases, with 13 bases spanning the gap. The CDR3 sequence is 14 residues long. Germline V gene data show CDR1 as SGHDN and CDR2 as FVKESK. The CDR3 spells CASSQARWFGTQYF. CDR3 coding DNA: TGTGCCAGCAGCCAAGCGAGGTGGTTCGGTACGCAGTATTTT.

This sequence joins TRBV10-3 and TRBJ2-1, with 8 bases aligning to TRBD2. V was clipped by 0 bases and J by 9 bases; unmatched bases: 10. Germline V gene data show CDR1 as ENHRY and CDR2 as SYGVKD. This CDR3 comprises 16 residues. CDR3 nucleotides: TGTGCCATCAGTGAGTCTCGGGGGGGGCCCCACGGTGAGCAGTTCTTC. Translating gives CAISESRGGPHGEQFF.

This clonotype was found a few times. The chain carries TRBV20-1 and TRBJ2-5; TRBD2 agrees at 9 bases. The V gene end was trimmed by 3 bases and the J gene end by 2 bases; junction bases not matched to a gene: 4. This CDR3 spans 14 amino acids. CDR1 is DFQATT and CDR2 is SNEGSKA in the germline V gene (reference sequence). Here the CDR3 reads CSARGAGGQETQYF. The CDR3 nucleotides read TGCAGTGCTAGGGGAGCGGGGGGACAAGAGACCCAGTACTTC.

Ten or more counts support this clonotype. CDR3 DNA: TGCAGCGTTCCCGGGGGTCTATACAATGAGCAGTTCTTC. Protein product: CSVPGGLYNEQFF. V is TRBV29-1 and J is TRBJ2-1; possible D gene TRBD2, 6 bases. Trimming removed 5 bases at V and 4 bases at J, with 12 bases between. CDR3 length: 13 residues. The germline CDR1 and CDR2 sequences are SQVTM and ANQGSEA.

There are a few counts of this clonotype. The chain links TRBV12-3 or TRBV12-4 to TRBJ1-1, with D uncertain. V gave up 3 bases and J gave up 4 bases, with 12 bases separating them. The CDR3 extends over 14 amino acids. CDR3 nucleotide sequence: TGTGCCAGCAGTTTCACATTGGGGTGCACTGAAGCTTTCTTT. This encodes CASSFTLGCTEAFF.

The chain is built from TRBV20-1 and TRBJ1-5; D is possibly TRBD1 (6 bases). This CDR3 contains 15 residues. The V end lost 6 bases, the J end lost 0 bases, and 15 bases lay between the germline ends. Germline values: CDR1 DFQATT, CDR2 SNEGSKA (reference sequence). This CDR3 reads CSAGGTIYSNQPQHF. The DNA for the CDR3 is TGCAGTGCCGGGGGGACAATCTATAGCAATCAGCCCCAGCATTTT.

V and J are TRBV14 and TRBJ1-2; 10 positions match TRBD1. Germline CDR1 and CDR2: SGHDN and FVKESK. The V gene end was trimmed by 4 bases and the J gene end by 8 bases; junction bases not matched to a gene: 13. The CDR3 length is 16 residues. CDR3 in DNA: TGTGCCAGCAGCCTTACGACAGGGGGCGTTCCATCCGGCTACACCTTC. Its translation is CASSLTTGGVPSGYTF.

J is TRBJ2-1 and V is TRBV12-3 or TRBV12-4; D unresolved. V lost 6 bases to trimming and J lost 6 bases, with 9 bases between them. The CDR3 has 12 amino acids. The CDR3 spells CASRKHANEQFF. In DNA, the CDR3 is TGTGCCAGCAGGAAACATGCCAATGAGCAGTTCTTC.